Shown below are 30 T cell receptor beta chains from a single sample sequenced in a study of tumor-infiltrating lymphocytes in primary liver carcinoma. A constant-region primer served to make TCR beta cDNA from around 500 ng total RNA. TCR beta libraries came from three nested multiplex PCR rounds using slightly modified ARM-PCR. The first two PCR rounds used TRBV1-TRBV30 primers with a Cbeta primer, 9 to 10 cycles each. MiXCR was run by TCRdb on the multiplex PCR reads, yielding one entry per CDR3 protein. The sample records some 180,000 distinct CDR3 sequences, over 45% being singletons. Germline DNA was extracted too, while blood RNA derived from unsorted whole blood. Source material: peripheral blood. These receptors originate from a man aged 40-55 years with primary liver carcinoma and hepatitis B virus infection.

The V call is TRBV11-2, the J call TRBJ2-1, with D perhaps matching TRBD2 (6 bases). V was shortened by 6 bases and J by 8 bases, with 8 bases between the two germline ends. Germline CDR1 SGHAT, CDR2 FQNNGV. The CDR3 totals 11 residues. The CDR3 nucleotides are TGTGCCAGCAGGACGGGGGATGAGCAGTTCTTC. This codes for CASRTGDEQFF.

This clonotype showed up just a few times. J is TRBJ1-1 and V is TRBV4-2; no reliable D call. V dropped 0 bases and J dropped 4 bases, with 6 bases sitting between them. Looked up from germline, CDR1 is LGHNA and CDR2 is YNFKEQ. The CDR3 sequence is 13 residues long. CDR3 protein: CASSQDRSTEAFF. The CDR3 DNA follows: TGTGCCAGCAGCCAAGACCGTTCCACTGAAGCTTTCTTT.

This rearrangement joins TRBV30 to TRBJ2-5; no definite D call. V dropped 5 bases and J dropped 5 bases, with 9 bases sitting between them. The CDR3 is 11 amino acids. Looked up from germline, CDR1 is GTSNPN and CDR2 is SVGIG (reference sequence). The CDR3 region is CAWGSAETQYF. Written as DNA, the CDR3 is TGTGCCTGGGGAAGCGCCGAGACCCAGTACTTC.

Notes on this clonotype: An end of the junction does not agree with germline; a read error may underlie this. This rearrangement joins TRBV4-1 to TRBJ2-4; a possible D gene is TRBD1 (6 bases). The CDR3 is 15 residues long. Per the germline V gene, CDR1 is MGHRA and CDR2 is YSYEKL. The chain's CDR3 is CASSQNLLPGGIHYF. The CDR3 DNA reads as TGCGCCAGCAGCCAAAACTTACTTCCTGGGGGCATTCATTACTTC.

This clonotype was detected ten times or more. The rearrangement uses TRBV29-1 and TRBJ1-2; no reliable D call. V was clipped by 1 base and J by 8 bases, with 8 bases between them. This CDR3 is 11 amino acids long. Germline CDR1 SQVTM, CDR2 ANQGSEA. The CDR3 sequence: CSVEALEGYTF. Written as DNA, the CDR3 is TGCAGCGTTGAAGCCTTAGAGGGCTACACCTTC.

The chain employs TRBV5-5 and TRBJ2-5; D unresolved. This CDR3 spans 18 amino acids. The germline CDR1 and CDR2 sequences are SGHKS and YYEKEE (reference sequence). V lost 0 bases and J lost 5, with 23 bases in between. CDR3 sequence (DNA): TGTGCCAGCAGCTTGGAGGTGGCCTGGACCCTAGTCGGTGAGACCCAGTACTTC. Protein sequence: CASSLEVAWTLVGETQYF.

With regard to this clonotype: The CDR3 end shows no conserved phenylalanine or tryptophan, and so a read error is likely. The rearrangement links TRBV5-6 to TRBJ1-1; the D gene is possibly TRBD1 (6 bases). Germline values: CDR1 SGHDT, CDR2 YYEEEE. This CDR3 has 17 amino acids. In DNA, the CDR3 is TGTGCCAGCAGCTTGGATAGTACGAGAAGGGGGGCCACTGATGCTTTCCTT. Translating gives CASSLDSTRRGATDAFL.

Remarks on this clonotype: Mismatch with germline at one junction end may stem from a read error. V usage is TRBV4-1 and J usage is TRBJ2-1, with D maybe TRBD2 (6 bases). The CDR3 length is 16 residues. CDR1 is MGHRA and CDR2 is YSYEKL in the germline V gene. The CDR3 here is CAGSQETGESYNEQFF. DNA of the CDR3: TGCGCCGGCAGCCAAGAAACGGGAGAATCCTACAATGAGCAGTTCTTC.

This clonotype has just a few counts. The V and J genes are TRBV10-3 and TRBJ1-1; TRBD1 is a possible D gene (5 bases). The V gene's germline CDR1 is ENHRY and CDR2 SYGVKD. This CDR3 is 17 amino acids long. V lost 0 bases to trimming and J lost 1 base, with 15 bases between them. In DNA form, the CDR3 reads TGTGCCATCAGTGAGTCTCGCGGGGCCAATGGGAACACTGAAGCTTTCTTT. Protein: CAISESRGANGNTEAFF.

The V gene is TRBV21-1, the J gene TRBJ1-3; TRBD1 reflects the table's D call only, with no check against the DNA. TRBV21-1 represents a pseudogene. This CDR3 has 15 residues. This CDR3 is CASSRSGRGENTIYF. In DNA form, the CDR3 reads TGTGCCAGCAGTCGGTCCGGACGGGGGGAAAACACCATATATTTT.

The chain links TRBV5-1 to TRBJ2-3; weak D call: TRBD1 (6 bases). Looked up from germline, CDR1 is SGHRS and CDR2 is YFSETQ. The CDR3 is 15 amino acids. The ends were cut back, 0 bases at V and 5 bases at J, with 13 bases in the middle. CDR3 sequence reads: CASSLGQGNGDTQYF. As DNA, the CDR3 is TGCGCCAGCAGCTTGGGGCAGGGGAATGGAGATACGCAGTATTTT.

This clonotype showed up many times. The rearrangement links TRBV4-2 to TRBJ2-7; D unclear. Germline CDR1 LGHNA, CDR2 YNFKEQ. Trimming left V 0 bases short and J 2 bases short, with 8 bases between. The length of the CDR3 is 14 residues. The CDR3 spells CASSQDYEAYEQYF. In DNA form, the CDR3 reads TGTGCCAGCAGCCAAGATTATGAAGCCTACGAGCAGTACTTC.

The chain recombines TRBV10-2 with TRBJ1-5; a weak D match, TRBD1 (5 bases). Germline V gene sequence: CDR1 WSHSY, CDR2 SAAADI. Trimming took 4 bases from V and 9 from J, leaving 13 bases between them. CDR3 size: 13 residues. The CDR3 coding sequence is TGCGCCAGCAGTGTGGCTGGGGGAGTGCCCCAGCATTTT. It is translated as CASSVAGGVPQHF.

The gene calls are TRBV11-2 and TRBJ2-7; 8 positions agree with TRBD2. CDR1 and CDR2 from the germline V gene are SGHAT and FQNNGV. With V trimmed by 1 base and J by 3 bases, 14 bases remained unmatched. The CDR3 contains 18 residues. This CDR3 is CASSLVPTSGRSVYEQYF. In DNA, the CDR3 is TGTGCCAGCAGCTTAGTACCCACGAGCGGGAGATCGGTCTACGAGCAGTACTTC.

The J gene is TRBJ2-7, the V gene TRBV5-1; D unresolved. Per germline, CDR1 SGHRS and CDR2 YFSETQ. This CDR3 has 13 amino acids. The ends were cut back, 5 bases at V and 0 bases at J, with 9 bases in the middle. The CDR3 spells CASRSATSYEQYF. CDR3 bases: TGCGCCAGCAGGAGCGCTACCTCCTACGAGCAGTACTTC.

About this clonotype itself: Relative to the germline gene, one junction end is altered; a read error may explain this. The chain links TRBV14 to TRBJ2-1, with 12 bases aligning to TRBD2. CDR3 size: 16 residues. CDR1 is SGHDN and CDR2 is FVKESK in the germline V gene. The CDR3 loop reads CDSSPWASGRDEEQFF. The DNA of the CDR3 is TGTGACAGCAGCCCCTGGGCTAGCGGGAGGGATGAGGAGCAGTTCTTC.

This clonotype was detected a few times. The genes are TRBV30 and TRBJ2-5, with D possibly called TRBD1 or TRBD2 (5 bases each). The V end was cut by 2 bases, the J end by 5 bases, with 21 bases between. Per germline, CDR1 GTSNPN and CDR2 SVGIG (reference sequence). The CDR3 has 16 residues. The CDR3 region is CAWSRGRIQAQETQYF. CDR3 bases: TGTGCCTGGAGTCGGGGACGAATCCAGGCTCAGGAGACCCAGTACTTC.

For this clonotype: A much larger clone differs by one base, so this may be a read error. V and J are TRBV11-3 and TRBJ2-1; D is unclear. The CDR3 is 14 residues long. V was cut by 5 bases and J by 8 bases, with 16 bases left in between. CDR1 is SGHNT, CDR2 YENEEA, per germline. CDR3 nucleotide sequence: TGTGCCAGCAGCCCGGGCCCCGGTGCGCATGAGCAGTTCTTC. Translation gives CASSPGPGAHEQFF.

To note about this clonotype: One end of the junction does not line up with germline, which may come from a read error. This CDR3 is CASSLGAGGMNTETFF. CDR3 coding DNA: TGTGCCAGCAGCTTAGGTGCTGGGGGGATGAACACTGAAACTTTCTTT. The chain uses TRBV11-3 and TRBJ1-1; a weak D match, TRBD1 (5 bases). This CDR3 has 16 residues. The V gene's germline CDR1 is SGHNT and CDR2 YENEEA.

The chain has TRBV10-1 and TRBJ1-2, with D unclear. V gave up 8 bases and J gave up 7 bases, with 32 bases separating them. The CDR3 has 18 residues. Germline CDR1 is WNHNN and CDR2 is SYGVQD (reference sequence). The CDR3 region has the DNA TGCGCCAGCCACCCCCCCGTAGCAACATTTTTTAAAAATATTGGCTACACCTTC. Protein product: CASHPPVATFFKNIGYTF.

This clonotype showed up just a few times. This sequence joins TRBV5-1 and TRBJ2-3; no firm D call. V lost 4 bases to trimming and J lost 5 bases, with 17 bases between them. Germline V gives CDR1 SGHRS, CDR2 YFSETQ. The CDR3 sequence is 15 residues long. CDR3 nucleotides: TGCGCCAGCAGCCGCCGGGCAGGCGCAGAAGATACGCAGTATTTT. As protein: CASSRRAGAEDTQYF.

On this clonotype: One end of the junction varies from germline; a read error may be responsible. The rearrangement uses TRBV10-3 and TRBJ2-3, with D uncertain. Germline CDR1 ENHRY, CDR2 SYGVKD. The CDR3 totals 13 residues. The CDR3 region is CAISGNNTNTQYF. As DNA, the CDR3 is TGTGCCATCAGTGGTAACAACACAAATACGCAGTATTTT.

The chain combines TRBV12-3 or TRBV12-4 with TRBJ2-7, with 8 bases that match TRBD1. CDR3 length: 14 residues. Trimming removed 4 bases from V and 6 bases from J; junction bases left unmatched: 8. CDR3 protein: CASSWGQASAEQYF. The CDR3 DNA sequence: TGTGCCAGCAGTTGGGGACAGGCGTCCGCCGAGCAGTACTTC.

This sequence joins TRBV6-6 and TRBJ2-5; D is unresolved. The CDR3 is 12 amino acids. Germline V gene lookup returns CDR1 MNHNY and CDR2 SVGAGI (reference sequence). In nucleotides, the CDR3 is TGTGTCGGCAGTTACCCGGCAGAGACCCAGTACTTC. This codes for CVGSYPAETQYF.

CDR3 protein: CASSLGVWTENTGELFF. As DNA, the CDR3 is TGTGCCAGCAGCTTGGGGGTTTGGACTGAGAACACCGGGGAGCTGTTTTTT. The chain recombines TRBV5-6 with TRBJ2-2, with a possible D match to TRBD2 (5 bases). CDR1 and CDR2 (germline): SGHDT, YYEEEE. This CDR3 is built from 17 residues. V lost 0 bases to trimming and J lost 1 base, with 13 bases between them.

Concerning this clonotype: Germline is not matched at one junction end, which may reflect a read error. J is TRBJ2-5 and V is TRBV4-1; D gene ambiguous. The tail of the sequence fits TRBJ2-1 better, so the J call may be wrong. CDR1 is MGHRA and CDR2 is YSYEKL in the germline V gene. This CDR3 is built from 16 residues. The CDR3 loop is CTSSDPTVSSYNEQFF. CDR3 bases: TGCACCAGCAGCGACCCGACTGTCAGCTCCTACAATGAGCAGTTCTTC.

Worth noting for this clonotype: One junction end does not reproduce the germline sequence, and a read error may be involved. The genes are TRBV11-2 and TRBJ2-1, with 10 bases aligning to TRBD2. Germline CDR1 reads SGHAT; CDR2 reads FQNNGV. There are 16 residues in the CDR3. CDR3 amino acids: CAGSLSELAGRYEQLF. The CDR3 DNA reads as TGTGCCGGCAGCTTATCGGAACTAGCGGGACGGTATGAGCAGCTCTTC.

This clonotype was recorded only once. The CDR3 does not end in the conserved phenylalanine or tryptophan, so this is likely a read error. This chain links TRBV7-9 with TRBJ2-1; TRBD1 agrees at 7 bases. Germline CDR1 reads SEHNR; CDR2 reads FQNEAQ (reference sequence). Germline trimming cut 6 bases from V and 6 bases from J; bases unmatched to any gene: 11. The CDR3 spans 15 residues. The CDR3: CASRTGTEEINEQFL. CDR3 DNA sequence: TGTGCCAGCAGAACCGGGACAGAGGAGATCAATGAGCAGTTCCTC.

In regard to this clonotype: A much more abundant neighbour one base away suggests this may be a read error. This rearrangement joins TRBV11-2 to TRBJ2-7; D not resolved. Looked up from germline, CDR1 is SGHAT and CDR2 is FQNNGV. CDR3 length: 16 amino acids. In DNA, the CDR3 is TGTGCCAGCGGCTTAGGATCCCCCCCCGCGGACTACGAGCAGTACTTC. This sequence encodes CASGLGSPPADYEQYF.

About this clonotype: Its ends do not fully match the called genes, so a read error is possible. The J gene is TRBJ2-1, the V gene TRBV10-3; 12 positions match TRBD2. This CDR3 has 14 amino acids. The germline V gene has CDR1 ENHRY and CDR2 SYGVKD. The CDR3 loop is CAISYLAGGNEHFF. The CDR3 nucleotides are TGTGCCATCAGCTACCTAGCGGGAGGGAATGAGCATTTCTTC.